This record covers a single T cell receptor (beta chain). The target antigen is unknown. The sample originates from a study of radiotherapy plus CTLA-4 blockade in lung cancer. Study at large: Among patients, 15% to 20% showed objective responses, and approximately 29% had disease control. Notes on the study in general: How blood T cell clones changed early, along with interferon-beta, reportedly forecast response best. In blood, tumor-derived TCR clones expanded after radiotherapy plus ipilimumab.

Those patients who had chemo-refractory metastatic non-small-cell lung cancer were given focal radiation along with CTLA-4 blockade through ipilimumab. TCRdb's copy holds only in-frame clones and misses some; the assay was immunoSEQ multiplex PCR. The table has around 41,000 clones, approximately 67% seen once; the top ten hold 20% to 25%. Per germline, CDR1 SGHTA and CDR2 FQGNSA. The V end lost 5 bases, the J end lost 6 bases, and 13 bases lay between the germline ends. This CDR3 is 13 amino acids long. This specimen consisted of peripheral blood, obtained from a patient treated with radiotherapy plus ipilimumab. The chain is built from TRBV7-2 and TRBJ2-5; possible D gene TRBD2, 5 bases. The TCR was taken from a human donor with non-small cell lung cancer who had a partial response to radiotherapy plus ipilimumab. The CDR3 DNA follows: TGTGCCAGCAGCCTCGCCGGGGAGCAGACCCAGTACTTC. Translating it yields CASSLAGEQTQYF.